What follows describes a single TCR beta chain. The data stem from a study of blood T cell repertoires in COVID-19. Study-wide context: COVID-19 samples from acute and convalescent phases originated in the United States, Italy and Spain. T cells, B-cell-depleted T cells, or PBMCs supplied cDNA or gDNA.

The authors' processing: From reference gene primer amplification, estimates of nucleated cell counts were derived. The method was immunoSEQ multiplex PCR; TCRdb's version includes in-frame clones alone and lacks a portion of them. V and J calls and clone size are as listed in that table; D and trimming were resolved from the DNA. Of about 280,000 clones in the sample, roughly 86% were seen once. Trimming left V 7 bases short and J 5 bases short, with 19 bases between. The CDR3 extends over 14 amino acids. The germline V gene has CDR1 SGHRS and CDR2 YFSETQ. This sequence was found in a man aged 40-49 years with active or convalescent COVID-19. Sequencing was carried out using peripheral blood. The chain employs TRBV5-1 and TRBJ2-7, with D maybe TRBD1 (5 bases). The CDR3 sequence: CASGWGGERHEQYF. As DNA, the CDR3 is TGCGCCAGCGGCTGGGGCGGCGAGCGCCACGAGCAGTACTTC.